Listed below are T cell receptor beta chains from one sample, sequenced in a study of blood T cell repertoires in COVID-19. Here immunoSEQ multiplex PCR was the method, and the copy in TCRdb shows in-frame clones only, minus some. Seen here are a few hundred thousand clones, more than 75% observed once, and the top ten hold 10%. The sequenced sample consisted of PBMCs or T cells enriched from blood (not recorded which). These TCRs come from a woman between 45 and 65 years old who had recovered from COVID-19. The CDR3 runs from the conserved cysteine through the conserved F or W. The D gene is left open where the match is weak. The size of a clone is reported for some rows only, either as once, few or many, or as a class for expanded clones.

J	size	D	length	V	CDR3	DNA
TRBJ1-2	-	TRBD1	13	TRBV25-1	CASSFTGGGGYTF	TGTGCCAGCAGTTTTACAGGGGGCGGAGGCTACACCTTC
TRBJ2-7	-	TRBD2	12	TRBV12-3/TRBV12-4	CASGRVLYEQYF	TGTGCCAGCGGGAGGGTCCTATACGAGCAGTACTTC
TRBJ1-4	-	TRBD1	15	TRBV7-7	CASSSRDSPNEKLFF	TGTGCTAGCAGCTCCCGGGACAGCCCGAATGAAAAACTGTTTTTT
TRBJ1-1	-	-	17	TRBV5-1	CASSNGAGTIRDTEAFF	TGCGCCAGCAGTAATGGGGCAGGGACAATTCGGGACACTGAAGCTTTCTTT
TRBJ2-7	-	-	13	TRBV11-2	CASTLASSYEQYF	TGTGCCAGCACGTTAGCGAGCTCCTACGAGCAGTACTTC
TRBJ1-2	-	-	12	TRBV9	CASRTANYGYTF	TGTGCCAGCAGGACAGCTAACTATGGCTACACCTTC
TRBJ2-7	-	TRBD1	15	TRBV4-3	CASSINYQGEYEQYF	TGCGCCAGCAGCATAAACTATCAGGGGGAATACGAGCAGTACTTC
TRBJ2-3	-	-	12	TRBV29-1	CSVRGATDTQYF	TGCAGCGTTCGGGGGGCTACAGATACGCAGTATTTT
TRBJ1-1	-	TRBD1	13	TRBV5-8	CASSLGTGLGAFF	TGTGCCAGCAGCCTGGGGACAGGTTTGGGAGCTTTCTTT
TRBJ1-2	-	-	12	TRBV19	CASSHRTYGYTF	TGTGCCAGTAGCCACAGAACCTATGGCTACACCTTC
TRBJ1-1	-	-	12	TRBV10-3	CAISDSGIEAFF	TGTGCCATCAGTGACTCAGGGATTGAAGCTTTCTTT
TRBJ1-5	-	-	14	TRBV28	CASSFGGGHQPQHF	TGTGCCAGCAGTTTTGGGGGCGGCCATCAGCCCCAGCATTTT
TRBJ2-1	-	TRBD2	16	TRBV4-3	CASSQLAGGPYNEQFF	TGCGCCAGCAGCCAATTAGCGGGGGGTCCCTACAATGAGCAGTTCTTC
TRBJ1-3	-	-	15	TRBV7-2	CASSVSWLSGNTIYF	TGTGCCAGCAGTGTATCGTGGCTCTCTGGAAACACCATATATTTT
TRBJ1-6	-	TRBD1	15	TRBV2	CASGRGGVDNSPLHF	TGTGCCAGCGGGAGAGGGGGCGTAGATAATTCACCCCTCCACTTT
TRBJ2-7	-	-	14	TRBV5-1	CASSEQGRGNEQYF	TGCGCCAGCAGCGAACAAGGTCGGGGTAACGAGCAGTACTTC
TRBJ2-3	-	TRBD2	17	TRBV9	CASSAPLAGAGTDTQYF	TGTGCCAGCAGCGCGCCTCTAGCGGGGGCTGGCACAGATACGCAGTATTTT
TRBJ2-2	-	TRBD2	14	TRBV5-4	CASSPDRGGGELFF	TGTGCCAGCAGCCCGGACCGGGGGGGCGGGGAGCTGTTTTTT
TRBJ2-1	-	TRBD1	15	TRBV7-9	CASSLPRTGWNEQFF	TGTGCCAGCAGCCTACCTAGGACAGGGTGGAATGAGCAGTTCTTC
TRBJ2-7	once	-	14	TRBV6-5	CASSYADNRGEQYF	TGTGCCAGCAGTTACGCGGACAACCGGGGGGAGCAGTACTTC
TRBJ1-3	-	-	16	TRBV7-7	CASSPAGGYSGNTIYF	TGTGCTAGCAGCCCCGCGGGTGGATACTCTGGAAACACCATATATTTT
TRBJ1-1	-	TRBD1	15	TRBV15	CATSRDRGSDTEAFF	TGTGCCACCAGCAGAGACAGGGGGTCGGACACTGAAGCTTTCTTT
TRBJ1-6	-	TRBD1	14	TRBV2	CASSLGQENSPLHF	TGTGCCAGCAGTCTAGGACAGGAGAATTCACCCCTCCACTTT
TRBJ1-1	-	-	13	TRBV10-3	CAITGLENTEAFF	TGTGCCATCACAGGGCTAGAGAACACTGAAGCTTTCTTT
TRBJ2-7	-	-	14	TRBV25-1	CASRRGPTSYEQYF	TGTGCCAGCAGGCGGGGACCAACCTCCTACGAGCAGTACTTC
TRBJ2-5	-	-	14	TRBV5-1	CASSWGRTQETQYF	TGCGCCAGCAGCTGGGGCCGGACCCAAGAGACCCAGTACTTC
TRBJ1-5	-	TRBD1	13	TRBV7-2	CATGEGGQQPQHF	TGTGCTACGGGGGAAGGGGGCCAGCAGCCCCAGCATTTT
TRBJ1-2	-	-	14	TRBV5-1	CASSLDRADYGYTF	TGCGCCAGCAGCTTGGACAGGGCTGACTATGGCTACACCTTC
TRBJ1-1	-	TRBD1	13	TRBV5-4	CASSKGTGTEAFF	TGTGCCAGCAGCAAGGGGACAGGCACTGAAGCTTTCTTT
TRBJ1-1	few	-	14	TRBV5-1	CASSLGAGNTEAFF	TGCGCCAGCAGCTTGGGGGCGGGGAACACTGAAGCTTTCTTT
TRBJ2-7	-	-	14	TRBV7-2	CASSTRQGVHEQYF	TGTGCCAGCAGCACCCGACAAGGCGTCCACGAGCAGTACTTC
TRBJ1-3	-	-	14	TRBV11-2	CASSLMDSQNTIYF	TGTGCCAGCAGCTTAATGGACAGTCAAAACACCATATATTTT
TRBJ1-3	-	-	15	TRBV9	CASSGRTESGNTIYF	TGTGCCAGCAGCGGTCGTACAGAGTCTGGAAACACCATATATTTT
TRBJ2-1	-	-	14	TRBV11-2	CASSRLTSYNEQFF	TGTGCCAGCAGCCGACTAACCTCCTACAATGAGCAGTTCTTC
TRBJ2-7	-	-	11	TRBV20-1	CSALQGYEQYF	TGCAGTGCCCTACAGGGCTACGAGCAGTACTTC
TRBJ1-1	-	-	15	TRBV27	CASSFGSTVWTEAFF	TGTGCCAGCAGTTTTGGGAGTACGGTATGGACTGAAGCTTTCTTT
TRBJ2-2	-	-	14	TRBV19	CASNLGANTGELFF	TGTGCCAGTAACCTGGGAGCGAACACCGGGGAGCTGTTTTTT
TRBJ2-7	-	TRBD1	14	TRBV6-5	CASRTTGGRYEQYF	TGTGCCAGCAGGACGACAGGGGGCAGATACGAGCAGTACTTC
TRBJ1-5	-	TRBD1	15	TRBV3-1/TRBV3-2	CASSQELGGGQPQHF	TGTGCCAGCAGCCAAGAGTTAGGGGGCGGTCAGCCCCAGCATTTT
TRBJ1-4	-	TRBD1	18	TRBV5-3	CARSPLGQGPATNEKLFF	TGTGCCAGAAGCCCACTCGGACAGGGCCCCGCAACTAATGAAAAACTGTTTTTT
TRBJ1-2	-	TRBD1	15	TRBV2	CASGTGGRSRYGYTF	TGTGCCAGCGGGACAGGGGGTAGAAGTAGGTATGGCTACACCTTC
TRBJ1-5	-	-	15	TRBV2	CASSEISGGKQPQHF	TGTGCCAGCAGTGAAATATCCGGGGGTAAGCAGCCCCAGCATTTT
TRBJ1-4	-	-	16	TRBV27	CASTETGSPTNEKLFF	TGTGCCAGCACCGAAACAGGGAGCCCAACTAATGAAAAACTGTTTTTT
TRBJ1-1	-	TRBD1	12	TRBV7-9	CASSSEQGKAFF	TGTGCCAGCAGCAGTGAACAGGGGAAAGCTTTCTTT
TRBJ1-1	-	-	14	TRBV4-3	CASSQGLLGTEAFF	TGCGCCAGCAGCCAAGGACTGTTAGGCACTGAAGCTTTCTTT
TRBJ1-2	-	-	13	TRBV12-3/TRBV12-4	CASRSTGNYGYTF	TGTGCCAGCAGGTCCACAGGGAACTATGGCTACACCTTC
TRBJ1-5	-	-	16	TRBV7-9	CASSLGVSRVNQPQHF	TGTGCCAGCAGCTTAGGAGTTTCCAGGGTCAATCAGCCCCAGCATTTT
TRBJ1-5	-	TRBD1	14	TRBV2	CASSVGQSNQPQHF	TGTGCCAGCAGCGTGGGACAGAGCAATCAGCCCCAGCATTTT